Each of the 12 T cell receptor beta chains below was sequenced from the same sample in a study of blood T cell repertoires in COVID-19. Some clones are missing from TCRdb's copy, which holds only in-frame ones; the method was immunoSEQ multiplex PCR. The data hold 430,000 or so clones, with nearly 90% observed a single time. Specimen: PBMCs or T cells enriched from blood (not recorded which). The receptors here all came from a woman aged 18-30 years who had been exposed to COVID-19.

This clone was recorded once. The CDR3 reads CASTRTGGTSNYGYTF. The CDR3 DNA reads TGTGCCAGCACCCGGACAGGGGGTACGTCTAACTATGGCTACACCTTC. The chain carries TRBV16 and TRBJ1-2; 10 positions agree with TRBD1. V lost 7 bases to trimming and J lost 0 bases; unmatched junction nucleotides: 8. Per the germline V gene, CDR1 is KGHSY and CDR2 is FQNENV. The CDR3 runs 16 residues.

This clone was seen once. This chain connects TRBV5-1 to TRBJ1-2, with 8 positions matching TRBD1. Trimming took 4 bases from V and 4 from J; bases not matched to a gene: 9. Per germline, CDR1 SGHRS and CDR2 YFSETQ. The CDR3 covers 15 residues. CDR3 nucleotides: TGCGCCAGCAGCCCGACGGACAGGGCGATCTATGGCTACACCTTC. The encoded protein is CASSPTDRAIYGYTF.

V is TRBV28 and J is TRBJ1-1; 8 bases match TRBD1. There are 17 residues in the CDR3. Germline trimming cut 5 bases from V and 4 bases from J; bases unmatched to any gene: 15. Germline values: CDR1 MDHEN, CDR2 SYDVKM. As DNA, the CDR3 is TGTGCCAGCAGTACAACGGGGACAGGTTTCGTGATCACTGAAGCTTTCTTT. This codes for CASSTTGTGFVITEAFF.

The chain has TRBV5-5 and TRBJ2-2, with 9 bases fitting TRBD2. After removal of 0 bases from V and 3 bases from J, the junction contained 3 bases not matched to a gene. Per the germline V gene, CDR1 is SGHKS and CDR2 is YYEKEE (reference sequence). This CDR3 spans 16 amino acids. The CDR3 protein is CASSLGLAVHTGELFF. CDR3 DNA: TGTGCCAGCAGCTTGGGACTAGCGGTACACACCGGGGAGCTGTTTTTT.

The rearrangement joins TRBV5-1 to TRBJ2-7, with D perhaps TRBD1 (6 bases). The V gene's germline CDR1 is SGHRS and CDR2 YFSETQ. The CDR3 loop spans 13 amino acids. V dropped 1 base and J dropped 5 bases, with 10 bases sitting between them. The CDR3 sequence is CASSLQGKDEQYF. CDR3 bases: TGCGCCAGCAGCTTGCAGGGGAAGGACGAGCAGTACTTC.

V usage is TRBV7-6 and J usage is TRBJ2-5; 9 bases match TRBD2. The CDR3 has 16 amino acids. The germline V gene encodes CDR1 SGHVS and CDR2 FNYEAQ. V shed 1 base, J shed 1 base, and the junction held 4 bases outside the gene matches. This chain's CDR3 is CASSLGSGGLQETQYF. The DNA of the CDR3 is TGTGCCAGCAGCTTAGGTAGCGGGGGCCTCCAAGAGACCCAGTACTTC.

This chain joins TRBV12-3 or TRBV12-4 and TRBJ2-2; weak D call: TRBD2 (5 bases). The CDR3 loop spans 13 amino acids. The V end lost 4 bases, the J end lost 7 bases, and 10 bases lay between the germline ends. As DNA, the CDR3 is TGTGCCAGCAGTTGGGGAGTAAACGGGGAGCTGTTTTTT. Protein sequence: CASSWGVNGELFF.

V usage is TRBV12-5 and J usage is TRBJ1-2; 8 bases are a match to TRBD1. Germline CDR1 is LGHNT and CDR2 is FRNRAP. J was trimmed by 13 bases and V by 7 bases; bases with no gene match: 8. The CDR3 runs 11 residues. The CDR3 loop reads CASARDRGRTF. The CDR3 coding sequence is TGTGCTAGTGCCCGAGACAGGGGCCGCACCTTC.

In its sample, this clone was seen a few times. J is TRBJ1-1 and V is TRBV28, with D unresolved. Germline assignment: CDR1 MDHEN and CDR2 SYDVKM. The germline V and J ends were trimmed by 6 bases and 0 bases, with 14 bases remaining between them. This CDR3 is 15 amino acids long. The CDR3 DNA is TGTGCCAGCAGCGCCTGGAGCACACTGAACACTGAAGCTTTCTTT. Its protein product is CASSAWSTLNTEAFF.

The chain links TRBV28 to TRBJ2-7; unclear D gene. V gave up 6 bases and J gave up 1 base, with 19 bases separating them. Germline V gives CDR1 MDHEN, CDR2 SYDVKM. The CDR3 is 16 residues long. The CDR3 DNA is TGTGCCAGCAGCTCTCCGGGTCGCGCACCATCCTACGAGCAGTACTTC. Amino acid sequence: CASSSPGRAPSYEQYF.

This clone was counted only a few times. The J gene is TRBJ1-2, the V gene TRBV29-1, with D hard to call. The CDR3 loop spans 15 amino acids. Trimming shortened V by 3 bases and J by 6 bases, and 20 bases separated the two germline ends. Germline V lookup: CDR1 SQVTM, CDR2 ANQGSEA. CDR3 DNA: TGCAGCGTTGAGGGTCAGGCGTTGGTTTCTGATGGCTACACCTTC. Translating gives CSVEGQALVSDGYTF.

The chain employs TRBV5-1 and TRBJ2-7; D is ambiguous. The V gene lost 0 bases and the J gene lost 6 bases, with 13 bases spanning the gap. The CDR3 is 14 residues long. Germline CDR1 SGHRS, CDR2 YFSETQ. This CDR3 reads CASSLVVLGAEQYF. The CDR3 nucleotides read TGCGCCAGCAGCTTGGTCGTATTGGGCGCCGAGCAGTACTTC.